A selection of T cell receptor beta chains follows, all from one sample in a study of cytomegalovirus exposure and HLA in healthy donors. The data were produced by immunoSEQ multiplex PCR, yet TCRdb's version contains in-frame clones alone and is incomplete. The sample includes approximately 160,000 clones, around 90% of them seen just once. The sample comprised PBMCs. These TCRs come from a woman in her late teens or twenties in good health and CMV-seropositive. CDR3s include the opening cysteine and the closing phenylalanine or tryptophan. A D gene is named only where the DNA matches it firmly. Some rows have no size entry. The others give once, few or many, or a class for an expanded clone.

size,J,D,V,DNA,CDR3
.,TRBJ2-7,TRBD1,TRBV11-2,TGTGCCAGCAGCGCGGGACAGGGGTTCTACGAGCAGTACTTC,CASSAGQGFYEQYF
.,TRBJ2-3,TRBD2,TRBV15,TGTGCCACCAGCAGAGGCCCTTGGACTAGCGGGAGAAGGGATACGCAGTATTTT,CATSRGPWTSGRRDTQYF
few,TRBJ2-6,.,TRBV2,TGTGCCAGCAGTGAAGGGCTGGCCGGGGCCAACGTCCTGACTTTC,CASSEGLAGANVLTF
.,TRBJ1-5,.,TRBV6-6,TGTGCCAGCAGTGGCAATAGCAATCAGCCCCAGCATTTT,CASSGNSNQPQHF
.,TRBJ2-7,.,TRBV15,TGTGCCACCAGCAGAGATCGGGGAGAGCAGTACTTC,CATSRDRGEQYF
.,TRBJ2-5,.,TRBV10-2,TGCGCCAGCAGGAACCCTCTCGTCGAGGCCCAGTACTTC,CASRNPLVEAQYF
.,TRBJ1-5,TRBD1,TRBV2,TGTGCCAGCAGTGTGGACAGGCGTTCCGATCAGCCCCAGCATTTT,CASSVDRRSDQPQHF
.,TRBJ2-1,TRBD2,TRBV14,TGTGCCAGCAGCCAAAGACTAGCGGGATACAATGAGCAGTTCTTC,CASSQRLAGYNEQFF
.,TRBJ2-2,TRBD1,TRBV6-5,TGTGCCAGCAGTCCTTCGACAGGGGGCAACGGGGAGCTGTTTTTT,CASSPSTGGNGELFF
few,TRBJ2-5,.,TRBV5-1,TGCGCCAGCAGCTTGGGTTCGGGAGTGGAGACCCAGTACTTC,CASSLGSGVETQYF
.,TRBJ2-7,TRBD2,TRBV6-1,TGTGCCAGCAGTGAACACCCCGGGACTAGATCCGAGCAGTACTTC,CASSEHPGTRSEQYF
.,TRBJ2-1,.,TRBV10-3,TGTGCCATCAGTGAGGCGACTATAAACAATGAGCAGTTCTTC,CAISEATINNEQFF
.,TRBJ2-3,TRBD2,TRBV7-7,TGTGCCAGCAGCTTAGCAATATCGGTAGCGGGAGGGCCCACAGATACGCAGTATTTT,CASSLAISVAGGPTDTQYF
few,TRBJ2-3,TRBD2,TRBV4-1,TGCGCCAGCAGCCAAGGACTAGCGGGAGCGTTAGATACGCAGTATTTT,CASSQGLAGALDTQYF
.,TRBJ1-5,.,TRBV6-5,TGTGCCAGCAGGGGACAAAGCAATCAGCCCCAGCATTTT,CASRGQSNQPQHF
.,TRBJ1-5,.,TRBV10-1,TGCGCCAGCAGCCCTATAACTTATAGCAATCAGCCCCAGCATTTT,CASSPITYSNQPQHF
.,TRBJ2-2,TRBD2,TRBV5-4,TGTGCCCGCAGCCGGGGACTCGCGGGAGGGGGCGGGGAGCTGTTTTTT,CARSRGLAGGGGELFF
.,TRBJ2-2,TRBD2,TRBV5-4,TGTGCCAGCAGCTCCTGGACTAGCGGGGTGAACACCGGGGAGCTGTTTTTT,CASSSWTSGVNTGELFF
few,TRBJ2-3,TRBD2,TRBV7-6,TGTGCCAGCAGCTTAAGGCGGGAGGCCAATTTCACAGATACGCAGTATTTT,CASSLRREANFTDTQYF
once,TRBJ1-2,.,TRBV5-6,TGTGCCAGCAGCTTGGACAGGGTTAGCAGCTATGGCTACACCTTC,CASSLDRVSSYGYTF
.,TRBJ2-3,TRBD2,TRBV29-1,TGCAGCGTTGAAGAGGGTCGGGGAGGGACAGATACGCAGTATTTT,CSVEEGRGGTDTQYF
.,TRBJ2-3,TRBD2,TRBV4-1,TGCGCCAGCAGCCAAGATTTGTCACTAGCGGGAGGGATAGATACGCAGTATTTT,CASSQDLSLAGGIDTQYF
.,TRBJ2-3,.,TRBV7-9,TGTGCCAGCAGCACTCCCCCCCCCGGGAGCGCTACCGATACGCAGTATTTT,CASSTPPPGSATDTQYF
.,TRBJ1-4,.,TRBV28,TGTGCCAGCAGTTTATCGCAGGTTGGGGGGGAAAAACTGTTTTTT,CASSLSQVGGEKLFF
.,TRBJ2-1,TRBD1,TRBV29-1,TGCAGCGGCTTATATCGGGACAGGGGAGACAATGAGCAGTTCTTC,CSGLYRDRGDNEQFF
.,TRBJ2-1,.,TRBV5-5,TGTGCCAGCAGCCCTCCGGGGTCCTACAATGAGCAGTTCTTC,CASSPPGSYNEQFF